The clone carrying this T cell receptor beta chain was counted only a few times. The entry originates in a study of blood T cell repertoires in COVID-19. Study at large: The study drew acute and convalescent COVID-19 samples from the United States, Italy and Spain.

The CDR3 has 18 amino acids. The method was immunoSEQ multiplex PCR; TCRdb's version includes in-frame clones alone and lacks a portion of them. The table records 200,000 to 250,000 clones, less than 85% of them present only once. The origin of this receptor is a woman aged 80 or over with acute or convalescent COVID-19. The chain recombines TRBV12-1 with TRBJ2-5; the table's TRBD1 call for D was not verified on the DNA. TRBV12-1 is a pseudogene segment. The source material was peripheral blood. The CDR3 protein is CASSVVPGFCKVQETQYF. For the CDR3, the DNA is TGTGCCAGCAGCGTAGTTCCAGGGTTTTGCAAAGTACAAGAGACCCAGTACTTC.